Here is one TCR beta chain with its context. These data belong to a study of blood T cell repertoires in COVID-19. Overall study context: PBMCs, B-cell-depleted T cells, or T cells provided the cDNA or gDNA that made up the material.

Trimming took 1 base from V and 5 from J; bases not matched to a gene: 7. The CDR3 loop spans 15 amino acids. Germline assignment: CDR1 LGHDT and CDR2 YNNKEL (reference sequence). In the original analysis: Amplified reference gene primers provided the basis for estimating nucleated cell counts. Assay: immunoSEQ multiplex PCR; the TCRdb copy retains only in-frame clones and omits some. That table gives V, J and clone size, and the DNA gave D and trimming. The data contain 84,000 or so clones, less than 85% of them singletons. The chain recombines TRBV3-1 (or the pseudogene TRBV3-2) with TRBJ2-5, with 7 bases aligning to TRBD2. Sequences were obtained from peripheral blood. This TCR was sampled from a woman over 75 with acute or convalescent COVID-19. CDR3 DNA: TGTGCCAGCAGCCAAGTATGGGGGGGTAGGGAGACCCAGTACTTC. It yields the protein CASSQVWGGRETQYF.